This T cell receptor beta chain was obtained from a study of T-cell reconstitution after alpha-beta-depleted transplantation in children. Preparation of the TCRbeta library involved a method that used unique molecular identifiers. From the PCR reads, TCRdb called clonotypes with MiXCR, one entry per CDR3 protein. There are roughly 670,000 distinct CDR3 sequences in the sample; around 13% occur only once, and around 0.79% lies in the top ten. CDR3 length: 16 residues. Trimming cost V 4 bases and J 1 base; bases outside gene matches: 7. CDR1 is SGHRS, CDR2 YFSETQ, per germline. This clonotype was counted at least ten times. Its antigen is not identified. Whole-study findings and limits: Some patients' high day-60 TCRbeta diversity was traced to surviving recipient T cells and thymic progenitors. One year after transplant, T-cell counts and diversity came mostly from newly produced T cells. As was reported, about two months after transplant, alpha-beta T cells came from several hundred expanded graft clones.

Sequencing used PBMCs, obtained before TCRalphabeta/CD19-depleted stem cell transplant. This rearrangement joins TRBV5-1 to TRBJ2-7; 11 bases agree with TRBD2. The source is a girl aged 2-10 years with congenital amegakaryocytic thrombocytopenia, due to receive a stem cell transplant. The CDR3 loop is CASSPGTSGTSYEQYF. For the CDR3, the DNA is TGCGCCAGCAGCCCCGGGACTAGCGGTACTTCCTACGAGCAGTACTTC.